This T cell receptor (beta chain) was observed in a study of siplizumab effects on memory and regulatory T cells. The assay was immunoSEQ multiplex PCR, and TCRdb's table has in-frame clones only and misses some. Counted here are about 100,000 clones, roughly 91% occurring once; the ten biggest clones make up 12%. Comments on this clone: Its antigen is currently unknown.

General study findings and limits: Proliferating Tregs taken from siplizumab cultures were not shown to have a confirmed suppressive function.

The sequenced sample was non-Treg CD4+ T cells sorted from blood. The clonotype was recovered from a human donor in good health.

CDR3 region: CASSFRLASTGELFF. CDR3 in DNA: TGTGCCAGCAGTTTTCGACTAGCGTCTACCGGGGAGCTGTTTTTT. The chain links TRBV28 to TRBJ2-2, with 8 bases aligning to TRBD2. J lost 5 bases, V lost 3 bases, and 5 bases had no gene match. Germline V gives CDR1 MDHEN, CDR2 SYDVKM. CDR3 length equals 15 residues.